The sequence of this T cell receptor (beta chain) was determined in a study of read filtering for tumor transcriptome and immune sequencing. Study details: 8 or 9 patients were R-ISS I, approximately 15 were R-ISS II, six or seven were R-ISS III. Whole-study results and caveats: IR-seq captured clonotypes deeper and more reliably than RNA-seq.

The CDR3 spans 17 residues. In germline, CDR1 is SGHRS, CDR2 YFSETQ. The V segment lost 1 base and the J segment 1 base; nucleotides outside the gene matches: 10. The library was built from roughly 400 ng RNA with molecular barcoded adaptors for alpha/delta and beta/gamma chains. MiXCR was run by TCRdb on the reads, yielding one entry per CDR3 protein. This sample has about 39,000 distinct CDR3 sequences, with roughly 13% found just once. This clonotype was seen ten or more times. The target antigen is unknown. The chain couples TRBV5-1 to TRBJ2-7; 8 nucleotides match TRBD1. This clonotype was sampled from a donor aged 40 or over with multiple myeloma. Specimen: a population of CD138-negative cells sorted from bone marrow. The CDR3 sequence: CASSLWQGAGRSYEQYF. The CDR3 DNA follows: TGCGCCAGCAGCTTGTGGCAGGGGGCTGGGAGGTCCTACGAGCAGTACTTC. The variable domain in full, with the rest retrieved from reference TRBV5-1 and TRBJ2-7, is KAGVTQTPRYLIKTRGQQVTLSCSPISGHRSVSWYQQTPGQGLQFLFEYFSETQRNKGNFPGRFSGRQFSNSRSEMNVSTLELGDSALYLCASSLWQGAGRSYEQYFGPGTRLTVT.